The clone carrying this TCR beta chain was detected once. The antigen is not known. The sample originates from a study of molecular identifiers for immune sequencing clone quantification. Study overall: Replicate experiments divided RNA from about 19,000 or 110,000 naive CD8 cells into five parts and sequenced four.

Study-level results: Naive cells had under 1% of molecules in clones above 20 RNA copies, effectors over 99%. Clone sizes could be underestimated for highly expanded clones when identical TCR molecules share a barcode.

Listed TCR primers and previously described methods were used for bulk TCR libraries. TCRdb reprocessed the PCR reads with MiXCR, giving one entry per CDR3 protein. The data show hundreds of thousands of distinct CDR3 sequences, with roughly 27% seen just once and roughly 0.83% held by the top ten. This CDR3 comprises 16 residues. Per the germline V gene, CDR1 is LGHNA and CDR2 is YSLEER. Trimming took 11 bases from V and 9 from J; bases not matched to a gene: 18. The V call is TRBV4-3, the J call TRBJ1-6; TRBD1 agrees at 8 bases. The material sequenced was naive CD8+ T cells from blood, with Jurkat cell RNA spiked in. As to subset: FACS-sorted CD8+CD4-CCR7+CD45RA+ naive T cells. The sequence was obtained from a human donor in good health. Some libraries in this study had Jurkat cell RNA spiked in. The CDR3 sequence: CARGRVYRGECSPLHF. CDR3 DNA: TGCGCCCGCGGCCGGGTTTACAGGGGGGAGTGTTCACCCCTCCACTTT.